A single T cell receptor beta chain is shown here with its context. This CDR3 spans 14 amino acids. V lost 8 bases, J lost 6 bases, and 10 bases stayed unmatched. Germline-derived CDR1 and CDR2 are LGHDT and YNNKEL (reference sequence). Per the original methods: Reference gene primers were amplified, and this amplification served to estimate nucleated cell counts. Using immunoSEQ multiplex PCR, the repertoire was profiled, and TCRdb retains in-frame clones only, with some absent. D and trimming were read from the DNA, whereas the V and J calls and clone size are those reported in that table. The sample carries under 60,000 clones, approximately 82% recorded once. The record originates from a study of blood T cell repertoires in COVID-19. Across the study: Some COVID-19 samples were acute and others convalescent; all came from the United States, Italy and Spain. PBMCs, B-cell-depleted T cells, or T cells provided the cDNA or gDNA that made up the material.

V is TRBV3-1 (or the pseudogene TRBV3-2) and J is TRBJ2-3, with 8 bases aligning to TRBD1. The receptor was isolated from a human donor in a cohort sampled during active COVID-19. Sequenced material: peripheral blood. The CDR3 DNA follows: TGTGCCAGCGATCCAAGGACAGGGACCGATACGCAGTATTTT. It translates to CASDPRTGTDTQYF.